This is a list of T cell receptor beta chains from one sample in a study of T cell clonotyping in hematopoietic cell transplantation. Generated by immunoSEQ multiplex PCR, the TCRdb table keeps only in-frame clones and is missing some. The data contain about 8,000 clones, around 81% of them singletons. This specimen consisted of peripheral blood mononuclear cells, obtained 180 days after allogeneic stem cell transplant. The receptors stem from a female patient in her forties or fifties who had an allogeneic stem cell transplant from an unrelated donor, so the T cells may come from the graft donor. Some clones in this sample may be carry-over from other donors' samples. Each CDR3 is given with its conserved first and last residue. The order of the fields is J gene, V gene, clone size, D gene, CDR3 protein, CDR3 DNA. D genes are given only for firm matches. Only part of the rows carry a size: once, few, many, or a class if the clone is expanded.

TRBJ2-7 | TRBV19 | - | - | CASSEDNSHEQYF | TGTGCCAGTAGTGAGGACAATTCCCACGAGCAGTACTTC
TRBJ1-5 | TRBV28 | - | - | CASSLRSQPQHF | TGTGCCAGCAGTTTAAGGAGTCAGCCCCAGCATTTT
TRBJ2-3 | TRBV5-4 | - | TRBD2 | CASAIAGGSSTDTQYF | TGTGCCAGCGCCATTGCGGGGGGGTCTAGCACAGATACGCAGTATTTT
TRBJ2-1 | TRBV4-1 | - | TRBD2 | CASSPFQISGGALEQFF | TGCGCCAGCAGCCCTTTCCAGATTAGCGGGGGGGCCCTTGAGCAGTTCTTC
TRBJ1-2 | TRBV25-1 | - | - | CASNGAGADWGYGYTF | TGTGCCAGCAATGGGGCGGGGGCGGACTGGGGCTATGGCTACACCTTC
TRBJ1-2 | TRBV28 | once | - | CASSLEGEGYGYTF | TGTGCCAGCAGTTTGGAGGGAGAGGGCTATGGCTACACCTTC
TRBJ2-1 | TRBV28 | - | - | CASSSARGEQFF | TGTGCCAGCAGTTCCGCCCGAGGTGAGCAGTTCTTC
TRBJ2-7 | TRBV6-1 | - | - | CASSERPLAYEQYF | TGTGCCAGCAGTGAACGGCCGCTCGCCTACGAGCAGTACTTC
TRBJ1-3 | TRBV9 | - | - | CASSGRGLWGNTIYF | TGTGCCAGCAGCGGAAGGGGACTGTGGGGAAACACCATATATTTT
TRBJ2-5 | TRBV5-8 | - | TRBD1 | CASSLGNRGGQETQYF | TGTGCCAGCAGCTTGGGAAACAGGGGCGGCCAAGAGACCCAGTACTTC
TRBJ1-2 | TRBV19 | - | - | CASSIGGTGLNYGYTF | TGTGCCAGTAGTATAGGGGGAACAGGCCTTAACTATGGCTACACCTTC
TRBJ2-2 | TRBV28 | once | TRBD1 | CAITGARNTGELFF | TGTGCCATCACAGGGGCCCGTAACACCGGGGAGCTGTTTTTT
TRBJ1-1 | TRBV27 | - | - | CASSLSRGSTEAFF | TGTGCCAGCAGCCTCTCAAGGGGGAGTACTGAAGCTTTCTTT
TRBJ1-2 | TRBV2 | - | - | CATRDSSYGYTF | TGTGCCACCCGCGACTCCTCCTATGGCTACACCTTC
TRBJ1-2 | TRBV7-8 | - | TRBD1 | CASSLKGAHGYTF | TGTGCCAGCAGCTTAAAGGGGGCACATGGCTACACCTTC
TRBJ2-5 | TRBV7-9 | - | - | CASSEKAQETQYF | TGTGCCAGCAGCGAAAAAGCTCAAGAGACCCAGTACTTC
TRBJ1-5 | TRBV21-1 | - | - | CASSKALSQASNQPQHF | TGTGCCAGCAGCAAAGCGCTTTCACAGGCTAGCAATCAGCCCCAGCATTTT
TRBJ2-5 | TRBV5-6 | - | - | CASSLLTSSVSGETQYF | TGTGCCAGCAGCTTGCTCACTAGTTCAGTAAGTGGGGAGACCCAGTACTTC
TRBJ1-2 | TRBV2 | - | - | CASSEGYGYTF | TGTGCCAGCAGTGAAGGCTATGGCTACACCTTC
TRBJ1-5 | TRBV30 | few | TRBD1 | CAWQQSQGAGNQPQHF | TGTGCCTGGCAACAATCGCAGGGGGCTGGCAATCAGCCCCAGCATTTT
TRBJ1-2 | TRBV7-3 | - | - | CASSRYSGAQGYTF | TGTGCCAGCAGCCGATATTCGGGGGCGCAGGGCTACACCTTC
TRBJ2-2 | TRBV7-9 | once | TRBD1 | CASSTYRGGNTGELFF | TGTGCCAGCAGCACCTACAGGGGCGGGAACACCGGGGAGCTGTTTTTT
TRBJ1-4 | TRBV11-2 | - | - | CASRRTLGATNEKLFF | TGTGCCAGCAGACGTACACTAGGGGCGACTAATGAAAAACTGTTTTTT
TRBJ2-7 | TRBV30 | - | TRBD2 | CAWMRGAASYEQYF | TGTGCCTGGATGCGGGGGGCGGCCTCCTACGAGCAGTACTTC
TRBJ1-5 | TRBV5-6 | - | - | CASSLNWWDNQPQHF | TGTGCCAGCAGCTTGAATTGGTGGGATAATCAGCCCCAGCATTTT
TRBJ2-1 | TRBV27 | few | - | CASSFWRPEKYNEQFF | TGTGCCAGCAGTTTTTGGCGGCCTGAGAAATACAATGAGCAGTTCTTC
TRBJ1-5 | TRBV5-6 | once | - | CASSLGAGGGNQPQHF | TGTGCCAGCAGCTTGGGGGCGGGCGGAGGCAATCAGCCCCAGCATTTT
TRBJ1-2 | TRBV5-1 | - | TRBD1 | CASSSGQGSGYTF | TGCGCCAGCAGCTCGGGACAGGGTTCGGGCTACACCTTC
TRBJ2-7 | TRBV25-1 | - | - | CASSEGRGSVEYF | TGTGCCAGCAGTGAAGGTAGGGGCAGCGTGGAGTACTTC
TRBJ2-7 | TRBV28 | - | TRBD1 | CASTTRGRMYEQYF | TGTGCCAGCACCACGAGGGGGCGGATGTACGAGCAGTACTTC
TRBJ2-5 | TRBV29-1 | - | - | CSAGDWRGETQYF | TGCAGCGCCGGCGACTGGAGGGGAGAGACCCAGTACTTC
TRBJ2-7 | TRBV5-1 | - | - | CASSWQGSSYEQYF | TGCGCCAGCAGCTGGCAGGGGAGCTCCTACGAGCAGTACTTC
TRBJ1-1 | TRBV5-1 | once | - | CASSLNGRLTEAFF | TGCGCCAGCAGCTTAAATGGCCGGCTCACTGAAGCTTTCTTT
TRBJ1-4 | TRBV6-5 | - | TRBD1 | CASSGTGSANEKLFF | TGTGCCAGCAGTGGGACAGGGTCAGCTAATGAAAAACTGTTTTTT
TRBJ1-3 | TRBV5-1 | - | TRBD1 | CASSRQGAGNTIYF | TGCGCCAGCAGCCGACAGGGGGCTGGAAACACCATATATTTT
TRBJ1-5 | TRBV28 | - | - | CASSIDVQPQHF | TGTGCCAGCAGTATTGATGTACAGCCCCAGCATTTT
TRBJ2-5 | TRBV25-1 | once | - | CASSVNQETQYF | TGTGCCAGCAGTGTTAACCAAGAGACCCAGTACTTC
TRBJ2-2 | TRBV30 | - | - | CAWRLAGTGELFF | TGTGCCTGGAGGCTCGCCGGGACCGGGGAGCTGTTTTTT
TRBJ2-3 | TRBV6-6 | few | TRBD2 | CASSYEGREAEYF | TGTGCCAGCAGTTACGAGGGGCGGGAGGCCGAATATTTT
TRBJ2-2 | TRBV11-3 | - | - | CASSPRGYTGELFF | TGTGCCAGCAGCCCTCGGGGGTACACCGGGGAGCTGTTTTTT
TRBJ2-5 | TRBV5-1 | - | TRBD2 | CASSPGTTGVETQYF | TGCGCCAGCAGCCCCGGGACTACCGGCGTGGAGACCCAGTACTTC
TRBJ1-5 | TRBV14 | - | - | CASSQDHRQPQHF | TGTGCCAGCAGCCAAGATCATCGGCAGCCCCAGCATTTT
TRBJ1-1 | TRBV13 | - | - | CASLTQGSTEAFF | TGTGCCAGCTTAACTCAGGGAAGCACTGAAGCTTTCTTT
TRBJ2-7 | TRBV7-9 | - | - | CASSPRDTPYEQYF | TGTGCCAGCAGCCCCCGGGACACACCCTACGAGCAGTACTTC
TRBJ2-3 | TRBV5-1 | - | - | CASSLGQGGTDTQYF | TGCGCCAGCAGCTTGGGGCAGGGGGGTACAGATACGCAGTATTTT
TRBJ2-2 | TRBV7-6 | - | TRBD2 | CASSLAVGGGGNTGELFF | TGTGCCAGCAGCTTAGCGGTTGGCGGGGGGGGGAACACCGGGGAGCTGTTTTTT
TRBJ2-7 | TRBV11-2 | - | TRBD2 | CASSLVRLAGGEQYF | TGTGCCAGCAGCTTAGTCCGACTAGCGGGAGGAGAGCAGTACTTC
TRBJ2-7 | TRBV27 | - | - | CASSLLVGSGEQYF | TGTGCCAGCAGTTTACTAGTGGGGTCGGGAGAGCAGTACTTC
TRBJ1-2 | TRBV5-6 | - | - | CASSRPGIFNYGYTF | TGTGCCAGCAGCCGTCCCGGGATCTTTAACTATGGCTACACCTTC
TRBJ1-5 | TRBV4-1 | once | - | CASSLREVNQPQHF | TGCGCCAGCAGCCTCCGGGAGGTCAATCAGCCCCAGCATTTT
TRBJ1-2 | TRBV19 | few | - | CASSIVESGYTF | TGTGCCAGTAGTATAGTCGAGAGTGGCTACACCTTC
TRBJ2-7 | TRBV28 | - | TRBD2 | CASSLGLAGSYEQYF | TGTGCCAGCAGTTTAGGACTAGCGGGATCCTACGAGCAGTACTTC
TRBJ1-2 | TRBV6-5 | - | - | CASTGTVNYGYTF | TGTGCCAGCACGGGAACAGTTAACTATGGCTACACCTTC
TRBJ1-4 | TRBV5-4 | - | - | CASSSVPGEKLFF | TGTGCCAGCAGCTCTGTACCGGGGGAAAAACTGTTTTTT
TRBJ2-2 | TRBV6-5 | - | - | CASSYSTGELFF | TGTGCCAGCAGTTACAGCACCGGGGAGCTGTTTTTT
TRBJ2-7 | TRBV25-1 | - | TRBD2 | CASSLPGLAGEQYF | TGTGCCAGCAGCCTCCCGGGACTAGCGGGCGAGCAGTACTTC